Described below is a single T cell receptor beta chain sequence and its context. A few counts support this clone. The clone's antigen remains unknown. Per-nucleotide qualities are absent, and no much larger clonotype sits a single base away. This entry belongs to a study of OX40 agonist ivuxolimab in advanced cancers. Study-wide context: The costimulatory receptor OX40 (CD134) was targeted by ivuxolimab, a fully human IgG2 agonistic monoclonal antibody. Intravenous ivuxolimab was administered to patients every 2 weeks at six dose levels: 0.01, 0.1, 0.3, 1.5, 3 and 10 mg/kg. Of the approximately 50 dose-escalation patients, hepatocellular carcinoma was present in about 20, melanoma in approximately 15, renal cell carcinoma in 9 and head and neck cancer in 9. The dose-escalation cohort was roughly 80% male with a mean age of approximately 60 years, ranging from about 20 to 80. Patients were allowed to have had prior anti-PD-1, anti-PD-L1 or anti-CTLA-4 therapy, and 40% of the dose-escalation patients had previously received checkpoint inhibitors. Partial responses occurred in three dose-escalation patients, of whom one had hepatocellular carcinoma and two had cutaneous melanoma. The point of sequencing TCRbeta in the periphery was to test whether ivuxolimab changed TCR sequence diversity and drove clonal T-cell expansion. The paper describes the monotherapy dose-escalation part (N of about 47 patients) of the phase I trial of ivuxolimab. Broad study findings and their caveats: On average, CD8+ T cells showed more expanded clones than CD4+ T cells after ivuxolimab. Clonal expansion of both CD4+ and CD8+ blood T cells was observed from baseline to week 6 at doses 0.1 to 3.0 mg/kg. Low levels of normalized T-cell clonal expansion were also shown by some nonresponding patients. The antigen specificity of the peripheral T cells that underwent clonal expansion was not determined. In the 0.1-3.0 mg/kg groups, partial responders were among the patients with the lowest normalized peripheral clonal expansion, particularly in CD8+ T cells.

Genomic DNA was extracted from sorted cells for sequencing of the TCRbeta CDR3 region. The immunoSEQ Assay was used to sequence the TCRbeta CDR3 regions. As stored in TCRdb, this immuneACCESS dataset retains in-frame rearrangements with V and J assigned. A fraction of the clones does not appear; measured against another copy, unresolved V genes explain less than half of the discrepancy, and the remainder lacks a known reason. The sample table lists tens of thousands of clones, about 88% of them with a count of one. The top ten clones comprise around 17% of the sample. V and J are truncated by 0 bases and 4 bases respectively, leaving an intervening sequence of 11 bases. The CDR3 covers 15 residues, taking in both the cysteine and the phenylalanine. Only the CDR3 DNA is retained, 45 bases long and in frame from the first base. CDR1 MNHEY and CDR2 SVGAGI were looked up in the germline V gene. Patients with autoimmune disease history or receiving systemic immunosuppression were excluded from the trial. Peripheral blood for TCR sequencing was collected from all dose cohorts at baseline, on cycle 4 day 1, and on cycle 7 day 1. The samples were drawn from a first-in-human, open-label, multicenter phase I dose-escalation trial of ivuxolimab. Adults with locally advanced or metastatic melanoma, renal cell carcinoma, hepatocellular carcinoma or head and neck squamous cell carcinoma were enrolled in the trial. Before TCR sequencing, CD4+ T cells and CD8+ T cells were sorted from peripheral blood as separate populations.

This receptor was identified in an adult with an advanced solid tumor such as melanoma, head and neck, liver or kidney cancer. In this chain, TRBV6-5 is recombined with TRBJ2-3; the best D guess is TRBD2, with 5 bases matching. The source material was CD4+ or CD8+ T cells sorted from blood, sampled in a trial of the OX40 agonist ivuxolimab. The CDR3 loop reads CASSYSTLASDTQYF. The sequence in DNA is TGTGCCAGCAGTTACTCGACCCTAGCTTCAGATACGCAGTATTTT.